The count of the clone carrying this T cell receptor (beta chain) is one. This CDR3 is 16 amino acids long. The germline V and J ends were trimmed by 0 bases and 7 bases, with 15 bases remaining between them. The germline gives CDR1 LNHNV, CDR2 YYDKDF (reference sequence). Assay: immunoSEQ multiplex PCR; the TCRdb copy retains only in-frame clones and omits some. The sample yields roughly 100,000 clones, nearly 90% seen once. This specimen belongs to a study of blood T cell repertoires in COVID-19. Specimen: peripheral blood. The TCR comes from a man aged 50-60 years in a cohort sampled during active COVID-19. The chain has TRBV15 and TRBJ2-2, with D possibly being TRBD2 (6 bases). For the CDR3, the DNA is TGTGCCACCAGCAGAGATTCGGGAAGGAGGGGCGGGGAGCTGTTTTTT. This translates into CATSRDSGRRGGELFF.